Here is one T cell receptor (beta chain) with its context. This clone's antigen is unknown. One base away there is no much larger clone; base qualities are not given. Genomic DNA was extracted with the Qiagen DNeasy kit from unsorted PBMCs and from negatively selected CD4+ and CD8+ fractions. TCR beta CDR3 regions were subjected to amplification by immunoSEQ multiplex PCR with primers that anneal to V and J segments. Amplification bias was minimized using a synthetic immune receptor repertoire, and residual bias was removed computationally after sequencing. On the study's bioinformatics: Custom Python scripts were used to quantify repertoire diversity as the Shannon entropy index. Unsorted, CD4+ and CD8+ repertoires were analyzed separately, except for combined analyses in which CD4+ and CD8+ sequences were merged in silico. A clone counted as expanded when the clone's frequency after treatment rose at least 2-fold relative to C1D1, and clones undetected at baseline were given a pseudocount of 0.5. Clones with 0 or 1 copy at C1D1 were defined as singleton clones, while clones with 2 or more copies were defined as non-singleton clones. Clones expanded in unsorted samples were annotated as CD4+, CD8+ or unknown by matching protein sequences in sorted samples from the same patient. Wilcoxon tests were applied to paired samples to test diversity changes from C1D1 to C4D1. The table was pulled from immuneACCESS by TCRdb, which kept in-frame rearrangements only. Such tables lose some clones; where checked, under half of the loss comes from unresolved V genes, and the rest has no known cause. The V and J calls and clone size come from that table; D and trimming were worked out from the DNA. The sample table contains some 30,000 clones; only one count was recorded for 75% to 90% of them. The ten largest clonotypes hold less than 3% of the sample.

The V end loses 3 bases and the J end loses 1 base, and a stretch of 7 bases separates them. For CDR1 and CDR2, the germline V gene (reference sequence) lists LNHDA and SQIVND. Spanning cysteine to phenylalanine, the CDR3 consists of 14 amino acids. CDR3 DNA is the only sequence kept; it has 42 bases, read in frame from the first base. This sample's time point label indicates: cycle 4 day 1 (C4D1), after five to seven weeks of nivolumab. All trial patients had relapsed after autologous stem cell transplantation, with cohorts A, B and C differing in prior brentuximab vedotin exposure. A Miltenyi CD4+ T cell isolation kit was used for magnetic negative selection to purify CD4+ T cells from thawed PBMCs. The trial cohort comprised approximately 55 patients with relapsed/refractory classical Hodgkin lymphoma whose best overall responses were complete response, partial response or progressive disease. In the multi-cohort phase II CheckMate 205 trial, trial patients received single-agent nivolumab. An independent review committee assessed best overall response by applying the 2007 International Working Group response criteria. Trial PBMCs were collected immediately before nivolumab initiation (C1D1) and during therapy at cycle 2 day 1 and cycle 4 day 1. After peripheral blood was drawn into 8 mL Vacutainer Cell Preparation Tubes, PBMCs were isolated by centrifugation and then cryopreserved. Purified CD4+ and CD8+ fractions were prepared only for cases with an additional available PBMC sample. Magnetically labelled cells were removed on LS columns in a quadroMACS separator, and the flow-through was retained as the purified fraction.

This specimen belongs to a study of PD-1 blockade in classical Hodgkin lymphoma (dated by TCRdb to 2020 to 2022). General notes on the study: Nivolumab dosing was 3 mg/kg intravenously every 2 weeks, continuing until either disease progression or unacceptable toxicity. To define a peripheral blood immune signature of response to PD-1 blockade in classical Hodgkin lymphoma, the study combined TCR beta sequencing with CyTOF. Overall study results and their limits: Lower diversity was observed in patients in whom nivolumab was started less than 1 year after ASCT, and these patients were excluded from later analyses so that confounding by immune reconstitution would be avoided. The study was restricted to a single clinical trial cohort, and the causes of repertoire differences, possibly disease activity or prior therapy, were left undefined. Trial patients achieving complete response had baseline diversity similar to newly diagnosed patients, whereas partial responders and progressors had significantly lower diversity. By C4D1, a significant rise was seen in CD4+ TCR diversity but not in CD8+ TCR diversity (p=0.0027 vs p=0.16), and the rise was most apparent among complete responders (p=0.02). Baseline TCR diversity was reported to be lower in newly diagnosed patients than in healthy donors, and even lower in relapsed/refractory patients.

The chain couples TRBV19 to TRBJ1-5, with no D gene named confidently. The sequences come from CD4+ T cells from blood, collected before the fourth cycle of nivolumab. The sequence was collected from a human donor with classical Hodgkin lymphoma. CDR3 protein: CASSMGQSNQPQHF. The DNA reads as follows: TGTGCCAGTAGTATGGGTCAAAGCAATCAGCCCCAGCATTTT.